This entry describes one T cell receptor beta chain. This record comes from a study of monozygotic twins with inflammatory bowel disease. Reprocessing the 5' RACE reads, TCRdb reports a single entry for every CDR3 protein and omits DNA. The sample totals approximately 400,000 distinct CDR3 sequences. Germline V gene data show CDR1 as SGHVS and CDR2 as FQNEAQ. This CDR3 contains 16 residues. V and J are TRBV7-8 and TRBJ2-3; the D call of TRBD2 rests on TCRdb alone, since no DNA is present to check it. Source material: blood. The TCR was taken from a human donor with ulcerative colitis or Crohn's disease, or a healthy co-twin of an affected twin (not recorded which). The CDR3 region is CASSLKTSSSTDTQYF. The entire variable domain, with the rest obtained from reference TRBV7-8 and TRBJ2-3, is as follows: GAGVSQSPRYKVAKRGQDVALRCDPISGHVSLFWYQQALGQGPEFLTYFQNEAQLDKSGLPSDRFFAERPEGSVSTLKIQRTQQEDSAVYLCASSLKTSSSTDTQYFGPGTRLTVL.